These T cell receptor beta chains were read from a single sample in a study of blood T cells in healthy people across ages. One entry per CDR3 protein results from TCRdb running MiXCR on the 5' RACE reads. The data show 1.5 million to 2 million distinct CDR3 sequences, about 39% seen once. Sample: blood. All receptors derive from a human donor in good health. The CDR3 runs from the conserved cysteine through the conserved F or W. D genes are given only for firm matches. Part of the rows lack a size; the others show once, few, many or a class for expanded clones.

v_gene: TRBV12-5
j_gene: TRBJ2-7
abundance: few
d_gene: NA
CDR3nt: TGTGCTAGTGGTTTGAACCAGTTTCTCTCCTACGAGCAGTACTTC
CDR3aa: CASGLNQFLSYEQYF

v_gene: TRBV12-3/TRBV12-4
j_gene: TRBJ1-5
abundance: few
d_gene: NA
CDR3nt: TGTGCCAGCAGTTTTTGGGACGATGGTAGTCAGCCCCAGCATTTT
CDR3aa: CASSFWDDGSQPQHF

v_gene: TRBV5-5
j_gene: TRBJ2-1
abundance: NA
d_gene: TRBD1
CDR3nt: TGTGCCAGCAGCCCCGGACAGGGAAGGCGCTACGAGCAGTTCTTC
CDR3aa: CASSPGQGRRYEQFF

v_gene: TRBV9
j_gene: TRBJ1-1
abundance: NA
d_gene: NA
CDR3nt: TGTGCCAGCAGCGGCCAAAATGGAGGGGTAGAAGCTTTCTTT
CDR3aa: CASSGQNGGVEAFF

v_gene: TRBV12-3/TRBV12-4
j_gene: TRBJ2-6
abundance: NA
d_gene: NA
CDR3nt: TGTGCCAGCATCTTACGTCCGGGGGCTGGGGCCAACGTCCTGACTTTC
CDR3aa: CASILRPGAGANVLTF

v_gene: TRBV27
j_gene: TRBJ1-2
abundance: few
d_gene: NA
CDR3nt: TGTGCCAGCAGTCCGTCATCCGGGACTTACGGCTATGGCTACACCTTC
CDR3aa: CASSPSSGTYGYGYTF

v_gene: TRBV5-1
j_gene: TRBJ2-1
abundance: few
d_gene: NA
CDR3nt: TGCGCCAGCAGCTCGCTCCCCAGGCAGATAAATGAGCAGTTCTTC
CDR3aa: CASSSLPRQINEQFF

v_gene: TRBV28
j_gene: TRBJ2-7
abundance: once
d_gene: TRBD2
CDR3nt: TGTGCCAGCAGTTCACGAAGACTAGCGAGGGCCTACGAGCAGTACTTC
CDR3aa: CASSSRRLARAYEQYF

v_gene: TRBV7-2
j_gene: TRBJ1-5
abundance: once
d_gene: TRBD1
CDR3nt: TGTGCCAGCAACCCCGTTGACAGGGGGCGAGGCAATCAGCCCCAGCATTTT
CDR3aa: CASNPVDRGRGNQPQHF

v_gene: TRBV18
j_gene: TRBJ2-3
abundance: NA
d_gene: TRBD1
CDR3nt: TGTGCCAGCTCACCAGCCAACCGACGGGGACAGGGGGCAGATACGCAGTATTTT
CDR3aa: CASSPANRRGQGADTQYF